Included here is one TCR beta chain sequence, with context. The data were taken from a study of T cells of healthy individuals. The ends lost 0 bases at V and 2 bases at J; junction bases unmatched: 3. Germline CDR1 reads MNHEY; CDR2 reads SVGEGT. The CDR3 sequence is 16 residues long. One entry per CDR3 protein results from TCRdb running MiXCR on the 5' RACE reads. The data show some 69,000 distinct CDR3 sequences, roughly 16% seen once. The source of this sequence is a human donor in good health. The genes are TRBV6-2 or TRBV6-3 and TRBJ2-2; TRBD2 aligns across 7 bases. CDR3 in amino acids: CASSYSQRGNTGELFF. CDR3 nucleotide sequence: TGTGCCAGCAGTTACTCCCAGCGGGGCAACACCGGGGAGCTGTTTTTT.